This is a list of T cell receptor beta chains from one sample in a study of identical twins. TCRdb redid the calling of the 5' RACE reads with MiXCR, one entry per CDR3 protein. The sample shows 1.5 million to 2 million distinct CDR3 sequences, roughly a third of them seen only once. Source material: cord blood. The origin of the receptors is a newborn girl in good health. The conserved cysteine and the conserved F or W are not part of the CDR3 here.

CDR3: SAATQETQY
V: TRBV20-1

CDR3: ASSLIPFQETQF
V: TRBV28

CDR3: ASSDPRGGGRQPQH
V: TRBV6-1

CDR3: TSSPMWGGRAYLTDTQY
V: TRBV4-2

CDR3: ASSPGSHRTDTQY
V: TRBV9

CDR3: ASSSPRETQY
V: TRBV28

CDR3: ASSQWKREGVDTQY
V: TRBV4-2

CDR3: ASIPTGASNQPQH
V: TRBV12-3/TRBV12-4

CDR3: ASSFDGGPSNYGYT
V: TRBV5-4

CDR3: ASSQERTSGETQY
V: TRBV4-2

CDR3: SASRADTQY
V: TRBV20-1

CDR3: ASSQDGQGGYT
V: TRBV4-1

CDR3: AISREWGYT
V: TRBV12-3/TRBV12-4

CDR3: SARTSDGSYEQY
V: TRBV20-1

CDR3: ASSSTLAGGSEQF
V: TRBV13

CDR3: ASNPTNYGYT
V: TRBV10-2

CDR3: ASSYSIATGMNTEAF
V: TRBV6-6

CDR3: ASSVDFYEQY
V: TRBV9

CDR3: SAPRLAYEQY
V: TRBV20-1

CDR3: AISEGQSTDTQY
V: TRBV10-3

CDR3: ASSSHYQETQY
V: TRBV12-3/TRBV12-4

CDR3: ASRRPGGYEQY
V: TRBV27

CDR3: ASISMDREEDGYT
V: TRBV6-1

CDR3: ASSSNRLAGRIREQY
V: TRBV7-8

CDR3: ASSPDRVLWNTEAF
V: TRBV7-8

CDR3: ASSAHRETNEKLF
V: TRBV12-3/TRBV12-4

CDR3: SVEDPLAGYEQY
V: TRBV29-1

CDR3: ASSHSGPMNTEAF
V: TRBV5-1

CDR3: ASSFGGAVNQPQH
V: TRBV12-3/TRBV12-4

CDR3: ASSFSGTPYEQY
V: TRBV27

CDR3: ASSLIRGTDTQY
V: TRBV27

CDR3: ASQPPGSGANVLT
V: TRBV28

CDR3: AIRRTGLNTEAF
V: TRBV10-3

CDR3: ASSWAAGGYNEQF
V: TRBV5-1

CDR3: SAPRDRVSVTEAF
V: TRBV20-1

CDR3: SVERTSGRGSSYEQY
V: TRBV29-1

CDR3: ASSQPGSELNQPQH
V: TRBV7-8

CDR3: ASSPGGTNIQY
V: TRBV27